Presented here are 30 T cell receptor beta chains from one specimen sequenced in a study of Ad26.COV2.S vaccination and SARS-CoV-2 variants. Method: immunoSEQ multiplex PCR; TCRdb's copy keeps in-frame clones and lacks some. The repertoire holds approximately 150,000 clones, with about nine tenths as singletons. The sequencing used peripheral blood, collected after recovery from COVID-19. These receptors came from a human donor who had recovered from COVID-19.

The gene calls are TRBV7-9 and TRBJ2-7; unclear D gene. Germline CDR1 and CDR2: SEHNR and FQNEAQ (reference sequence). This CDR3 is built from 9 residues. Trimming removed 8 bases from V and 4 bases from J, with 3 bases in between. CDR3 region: CASGYEQYF. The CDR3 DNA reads TGTGCCAGCGGGTACGAGCAGTACTTC.

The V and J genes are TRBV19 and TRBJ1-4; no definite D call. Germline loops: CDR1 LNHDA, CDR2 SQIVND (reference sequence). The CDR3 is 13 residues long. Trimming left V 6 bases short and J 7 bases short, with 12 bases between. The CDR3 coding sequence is TGTGCCAGTAGGGCTTCCATGTCTGAAAAACTGTTTTTT. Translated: CASRASMSEKLFF.

The CDR3 spells CASSLGLLRTEAFF. Here the CDR3 DNA reads TGTGCCAGCAGCTTAGGACTTCTGAGAACTGAAGCTTTCTTT. The chain recombines TRBV11-2 with TRBJ1-1; D is unclear. This CDR3 is built from 14 residues. Trimming removed 1 base from V and 5 bases from J, with 11 bases in between. Germline lookup yields CDR1 SGHAT and CDR2 FQNNGV.

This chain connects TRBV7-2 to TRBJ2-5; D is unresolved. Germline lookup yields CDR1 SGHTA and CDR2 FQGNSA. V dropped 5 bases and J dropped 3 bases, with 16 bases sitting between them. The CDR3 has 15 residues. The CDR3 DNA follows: TGTGCCAGCAGCCCTCCGGGCGGTCGTAAAGAGACCCAGTACTTC. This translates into CASSPPGGRKETQYF.

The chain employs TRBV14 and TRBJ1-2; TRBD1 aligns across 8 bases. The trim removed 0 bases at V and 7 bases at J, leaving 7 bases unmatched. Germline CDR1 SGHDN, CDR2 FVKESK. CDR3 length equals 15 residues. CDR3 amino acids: CASSQDRWTGTGYTF. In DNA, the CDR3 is TGTGCCAGCAGCCAAGATCGTTGGACAGGGACTGGCTACACCTTC.

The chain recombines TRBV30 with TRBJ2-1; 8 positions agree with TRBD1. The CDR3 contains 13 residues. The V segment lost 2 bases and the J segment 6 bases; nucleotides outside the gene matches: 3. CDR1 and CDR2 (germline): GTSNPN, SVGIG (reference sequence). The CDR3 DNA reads TGTGCCTGGAGTCCCGGACAGGGCAATGAGCAGTTCTTC. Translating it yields CAWSPGQGNEQFF.

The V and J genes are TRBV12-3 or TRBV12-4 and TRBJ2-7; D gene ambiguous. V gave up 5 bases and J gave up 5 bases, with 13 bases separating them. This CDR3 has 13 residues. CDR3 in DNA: TGTGCCAGCAGTCATCAGCTGGTGGACGAGCAGTACTTC. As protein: CASSHQLVDEQYF.

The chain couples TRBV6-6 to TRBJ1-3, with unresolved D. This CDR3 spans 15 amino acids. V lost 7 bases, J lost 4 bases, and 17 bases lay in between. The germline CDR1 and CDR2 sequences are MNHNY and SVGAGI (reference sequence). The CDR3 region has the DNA TGTGCCAGCACCCAAGGCGACCAAGAAGGAAACACCATATATTTT. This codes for CASTQGDQEGNTIYF.

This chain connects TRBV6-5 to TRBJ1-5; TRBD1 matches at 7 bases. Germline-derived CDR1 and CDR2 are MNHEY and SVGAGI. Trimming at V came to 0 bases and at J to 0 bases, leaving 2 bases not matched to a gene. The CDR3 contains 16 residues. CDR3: CASSYSQGDSNQPQHF. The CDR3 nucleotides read TGTGCCAGCAGTTACTCTCAGGGGGATAGCAATCAGCCCCAGCATTTT.

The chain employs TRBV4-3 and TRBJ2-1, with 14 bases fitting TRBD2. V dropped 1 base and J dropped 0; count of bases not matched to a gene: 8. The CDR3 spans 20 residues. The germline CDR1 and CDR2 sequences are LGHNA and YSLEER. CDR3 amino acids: CASSQGRGLAGARSYNEQFF. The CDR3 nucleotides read TGCGCCAGCAGCCAAGGCAGGGGACTAGCGGGGGCCCGCTCCTACAATGAGCAGTTCTTC.

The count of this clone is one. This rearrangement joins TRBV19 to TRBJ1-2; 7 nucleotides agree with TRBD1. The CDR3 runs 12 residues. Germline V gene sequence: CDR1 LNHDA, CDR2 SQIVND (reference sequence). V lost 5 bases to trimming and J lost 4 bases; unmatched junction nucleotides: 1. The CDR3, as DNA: TGTGCCAGTAGTTACAGGGGCTATGGCTACACCTTC. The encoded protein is CASSYRGYGYTF.

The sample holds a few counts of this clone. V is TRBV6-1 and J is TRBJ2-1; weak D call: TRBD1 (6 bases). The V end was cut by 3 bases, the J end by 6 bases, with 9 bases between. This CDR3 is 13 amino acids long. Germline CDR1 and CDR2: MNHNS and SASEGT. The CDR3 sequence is CASSETGSNEQFF. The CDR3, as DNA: TGTGCCAGCAGTGAGACAGGAAGCAATGAGCAGTTCTTC.

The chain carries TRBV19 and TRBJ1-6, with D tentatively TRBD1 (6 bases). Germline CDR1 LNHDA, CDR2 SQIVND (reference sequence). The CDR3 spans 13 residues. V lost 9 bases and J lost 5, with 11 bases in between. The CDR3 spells CASRRDNNSPLHF. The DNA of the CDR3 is TGTGCCAGCCGCCGGGACAATAATTCACCCCTCCACTTT. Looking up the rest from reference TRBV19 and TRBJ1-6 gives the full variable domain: DGGITQSPKYLFRKEGQNVTLSCEQNLNHDAMYWYRQDPGQGLRLIYYSQIVNDFQKGDIAEGYSVSREKKESFPLTVTSAQKNPTAFYLCASRRDNNSPLHFGNGTRLTVT.

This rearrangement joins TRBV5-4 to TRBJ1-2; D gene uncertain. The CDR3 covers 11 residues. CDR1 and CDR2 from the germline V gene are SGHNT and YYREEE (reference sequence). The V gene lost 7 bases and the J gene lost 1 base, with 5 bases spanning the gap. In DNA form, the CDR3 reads TGTGCCAGCTTAAATAACTATGGCTACACCTTC. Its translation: CASLNNYGYTF.

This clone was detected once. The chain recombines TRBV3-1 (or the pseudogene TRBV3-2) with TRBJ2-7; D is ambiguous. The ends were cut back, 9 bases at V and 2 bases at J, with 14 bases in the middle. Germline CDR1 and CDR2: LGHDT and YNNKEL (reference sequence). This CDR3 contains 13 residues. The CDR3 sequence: CARRTAPPYEQYF. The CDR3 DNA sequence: TGTGCCAGAAGAACTGCGCCCCCCTACGAGCAGTACTTC.

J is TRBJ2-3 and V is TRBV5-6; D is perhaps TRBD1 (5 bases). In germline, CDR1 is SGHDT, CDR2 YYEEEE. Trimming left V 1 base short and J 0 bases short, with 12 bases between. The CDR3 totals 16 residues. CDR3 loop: CASSLRTITSTDTQYF. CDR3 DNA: TGTGCCAGCAGCTTGCGGACAATTACTAGCACAGATACGCAGTATTTT.

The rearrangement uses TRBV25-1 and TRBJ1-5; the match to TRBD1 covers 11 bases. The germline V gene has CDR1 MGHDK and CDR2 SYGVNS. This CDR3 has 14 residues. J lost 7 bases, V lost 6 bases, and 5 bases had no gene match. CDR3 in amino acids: CASSAGQGAQPQHF. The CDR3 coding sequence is TGTGCCAGCAGCGCCGGACAGGGGGCCCAGCCCCAGCATTTT.

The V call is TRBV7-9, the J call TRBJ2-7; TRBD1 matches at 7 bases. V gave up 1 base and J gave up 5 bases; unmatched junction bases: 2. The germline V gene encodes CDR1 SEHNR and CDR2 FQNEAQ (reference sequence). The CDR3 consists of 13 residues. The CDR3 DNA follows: TGTGCCAGCAGCTTAGGACAGGGTGACGAGCAGTACTTC. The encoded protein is CASSLGQGDEQYF.

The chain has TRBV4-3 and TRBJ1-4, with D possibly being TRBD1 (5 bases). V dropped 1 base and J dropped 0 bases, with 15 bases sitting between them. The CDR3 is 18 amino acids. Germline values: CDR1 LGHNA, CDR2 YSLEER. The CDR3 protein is CASSQAVMGGSTNEKLFF. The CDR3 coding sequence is TGCGCCAGCAGCCAAGCCGTGATGGGGGGGTCAACTAATGAAAAACTGTTTTTT.

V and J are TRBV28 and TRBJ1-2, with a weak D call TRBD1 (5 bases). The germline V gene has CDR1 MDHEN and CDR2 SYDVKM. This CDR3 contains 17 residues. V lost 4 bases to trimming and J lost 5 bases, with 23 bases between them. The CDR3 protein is CASSSIAVVGRGYGYTF. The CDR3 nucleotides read TGTGCCAGCAGTTCTATTGCCGTTGTTGGGAGGGGTTATGGCTACACCTTC.

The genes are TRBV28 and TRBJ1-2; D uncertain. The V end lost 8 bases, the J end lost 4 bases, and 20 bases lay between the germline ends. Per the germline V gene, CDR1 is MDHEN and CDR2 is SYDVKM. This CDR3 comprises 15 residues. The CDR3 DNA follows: TGTGCCAGCCTCGGAGAAGGGTCCCTCAGCTATGGCTACACCTTC. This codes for CASLGEGSLSYGYTF.

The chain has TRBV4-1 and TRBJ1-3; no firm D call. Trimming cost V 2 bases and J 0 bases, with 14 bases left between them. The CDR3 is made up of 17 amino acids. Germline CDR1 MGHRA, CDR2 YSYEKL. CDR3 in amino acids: CASSQSPARFSGNTIYF. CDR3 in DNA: TGCGCCAGCAGCCAAAGCCCAGCCAGGTTCTCTGGAAACACCATATATTTT.

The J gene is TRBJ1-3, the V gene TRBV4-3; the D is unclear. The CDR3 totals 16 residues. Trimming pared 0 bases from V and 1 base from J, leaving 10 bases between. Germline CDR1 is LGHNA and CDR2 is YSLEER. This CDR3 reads CASSQDWEGSGNTIYF. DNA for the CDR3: TGCGCCAGCAGCCAAGATTGGGAGGGTTCTGGAAACACCATATATTTT.

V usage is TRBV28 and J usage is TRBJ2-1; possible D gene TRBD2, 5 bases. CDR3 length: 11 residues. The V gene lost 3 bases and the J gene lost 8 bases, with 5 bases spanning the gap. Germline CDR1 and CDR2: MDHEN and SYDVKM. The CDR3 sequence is CASSFGDEQFF. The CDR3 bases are TGTGCCAGCAGTTTCGGGGATGAGCAGTTCTTC.

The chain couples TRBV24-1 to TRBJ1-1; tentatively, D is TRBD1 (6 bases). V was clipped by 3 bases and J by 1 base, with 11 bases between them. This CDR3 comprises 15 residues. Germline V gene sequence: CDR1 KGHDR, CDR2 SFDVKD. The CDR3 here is CATSDTRDTNTEAFF. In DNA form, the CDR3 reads TGTGCCACCAGTGATACCCGGGACACGAACACTGAAGCTTTCTTT.

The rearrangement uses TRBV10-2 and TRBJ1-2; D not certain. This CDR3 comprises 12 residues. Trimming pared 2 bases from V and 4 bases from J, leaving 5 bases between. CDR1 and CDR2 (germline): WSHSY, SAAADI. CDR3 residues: CASSEDTYGYTF. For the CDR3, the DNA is TGCGCCAGCAGTGAGGACACCTATGGCTACACCTTC.

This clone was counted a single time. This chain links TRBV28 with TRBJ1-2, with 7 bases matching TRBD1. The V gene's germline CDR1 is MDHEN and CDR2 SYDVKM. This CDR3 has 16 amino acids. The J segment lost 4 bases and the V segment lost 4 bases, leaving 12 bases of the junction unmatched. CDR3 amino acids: CASSSTSYRGSYGYTF. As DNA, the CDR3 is TGTGCCAGCAGTTCAACCAGCTACAGGGGCAGCTATGGCTACACCTTC.

The CDR3 DNA is TGCGCCAGCAGCCAAGTGCCAGGGGTGGATGAGCAGTACTTC. Its protein product is CASSQVPGVDEQYF. The J gene is TRBJ2-7, the V gene TRBV4-1, with D perhaps matching TRBD1 (6 bases). Trimming pared 1 base from V and 7 bases from J, leaving 14 bases between. Germline V gives CDR1 MGHRA, CDR2 YSYEKL. The CDR3 length is 14 residues.

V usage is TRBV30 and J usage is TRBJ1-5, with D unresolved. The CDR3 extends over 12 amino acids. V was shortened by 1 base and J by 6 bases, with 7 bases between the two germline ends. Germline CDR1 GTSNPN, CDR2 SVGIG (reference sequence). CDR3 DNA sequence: TGTGCCTGGAGTGAAGGGTTTCAGCCCCAGCATTTT. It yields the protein CAWSEGFQPQHF.

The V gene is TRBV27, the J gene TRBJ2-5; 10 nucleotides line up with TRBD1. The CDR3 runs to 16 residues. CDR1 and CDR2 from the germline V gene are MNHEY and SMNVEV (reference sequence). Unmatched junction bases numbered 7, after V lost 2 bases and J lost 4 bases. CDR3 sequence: CASSLRPRDRGETQYF. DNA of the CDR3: TGTGCCAGCAGTTTACGCCCACGGGACAGGGGAGAGACCCAGTACTTC.